Described below is a single T cell receptor beta chain sequence and its context. No antigen is known for it. It has no much larger one-base neighbor in the sample; base qualities were not kept. Stable Graves' hyperthyroidism was defined as the absence of progression to ophthalmopathy over 18 months of follow-up. The hyperthyroidism patients were between 18 and 65 years old and newly diagnosed, with a disease duration of less than 2 months. Exclusion was applied to patients with uncontrolled infections, other autoimmune diseases, pregnancy or lactation. Diagnoses were based on clinical symptoms, serum thyroxine and TRAb, thyroid ultrasound and orbital computed tomography. Total RNA was extracted with Trizol reagent, and quality was checked on an Agilent 2100 Bioanalyzer. TCR beta CDR3 regions were amplified from RNA transcripts. For the first round of RT-PCR on the TCR CDR3, the HTBI primer set was used together with the Qiagen OneStep RT-PCR kit. Libraries were constructed in a second round of multiplex PCR, after which size selection and purification were performed. The libraries were sequenced on an Illumina HiSeq2000 using paired-end 100 bp reads. From the authors' description of their analysis: Raw data were processed with SOAPnuke, discarding reads with adapters, uncalled bases, mean Phred below 15, or no exact constant-primer or identifier match. High-quality paired reads were merged using COPE v1.2.5, and each unique nucleotide sequence was defined as a clonotype. MiTCR v1.1 was used to align the clonotypes against IMGT TRBV, TRBD and TRBJ reference segments. The analysis was restricted to V-J combinations with a frequency above 0.0001, which together covered 99% to 99.2% of the repertoires. The TCS score was defined as the ratio of F50 (clonal expansion) to E x V (chaos), calculated using BLOSUM62-based TCRdist between CDR3 peptides within each V-J. Welch's t-statistics and random forest reduced approximately 520 V-J features to 10 to 15, which were used in a naive Bayes classifier (R e1071). The similarity between thyroid and blood repertoires was quantified using the Morisita-Horn index. TCRdb reprocessed the public reads (quality trimming at Q25 with fastp, clone calling with MiXCR) and kept in-frame beta chains. CDR3 protein duplicates are merged, each entry listing the most common genes and DNA. TCRdb assigned the V and J calls; the authors' analysis was not used. Here the sample has more than 35,000 distinct CDR3 sequences; more than 40% occur a single time. Of the sample, about 30% falls within the top ten clones.

These data are taken from a study of T cells in Graves' hyperthyroidism and ophthalmopathy (dated by TCRdb to about 2019). Broadly, across the study: TCR V-J signatures able to tell the groups apart were searched for in a discovery cohort of 95 to 100 patients, of whom under 45 had Graves' ophthalmopathy and around 57 had stable Graves' hyperthyroidism. Whether ophthalmopathy could be predicted prospectively was tested in an independent validation cohort made up of fewer than 20 hyperthyroidism patients plus 17 patients who later progressed to ophthalmopathy. The 90 or so discovery patients were randomly split 7:3 into training and test sets. Thyroid tissue and blood T-cell repertoires from more than 5 Graves' hyperthyroidism patients were also compared in the study. Once sampling was done, hyperthyroidism patients were given methimazole at a starting dose of 30 mg daily, whereas ophthalmopathy patients were given high-dose intravenous methylprednisolone. The paper reports TCR Vbeta CDR3 sequencing of approximately 140 peripheral blood samples: over 40 ophthalmopathy, 70 to 85 hyperthyroidism and approximately 17 progressor patients. Broad study findings and their caveats: Most expanded thyroid clonotypes (frequency above 0.001) were also detected in blood, a finding suggesting that blood repertoires may reflect thyroid immune responses. A 13 V-J signature model separated ophthalmopathy from stable hyperthyroidism, with about 88% sensitivity and 81.08% specificity in cross-validation and 80%/75% in testing. During validation, the model predicted progression to ophthalmopathy a median of approximately 6 months ahead of onset, with almost 71% sensitivity and roughly 72% specificity. No statistical method was used to fix the sample size in advance, and group allocation was not hidden from the investigators.

Unmatched junction bases come to 14, with V trimmed by 5 bases and J by 4 bases. In the germline V gene, CDR1 corresponds to SGHVS and CDR2 to FNYEAQ. The CDR3, from cysteine to phenylalanine, totals 18 residues. The kept DNA is CDR3 alone, 54 bases in frame from the first base. Source material: peripheral blood or thyroid tissue (not recorded which). The sequence is built from TRBV7-6 and TRBJ2-6, and 7 junction bases match TRBD2. The receptor was isolated from a woman aged 50 to 60 with Graves' hyperthyroidism. The nucleotides are TGTGCCAGCAGCCAAGATTGGCGGGAGTCTACCGGGGCCAACGTCCTGACTTTC. The resulting protein is CASSQDWRESTGANVLTF.